This TCR beta chain was captured by sequencing in a study of T cell responses to AZD1222 COVID-19 vaccine. This CDR3 has 19 amino acids. Findings and limits, study-wide: An increase in Spike-specific TCR breadth and depth was observed after two AZD1222 doses. Vaccine-associated CD4 TCRs ranged over spike, dominating at 160-218 and 743-854.

The assay was immunoSEQ multiplex PCR, and TCRdb's table has in-frame clones only and misses some. In the table there are fewer than 110,000 clones, 80% to 90% of which are singletons. For this clone: Its antigen is currently unknown.

The chain couples TRBV21-1 to TRBJ2-1. TRBV21-1 is tagged as a pseudogene. This TCR was sampled from an adult in good health. The source material was peripheral blood, sampled on day 0 of AZD1222 vaccination. The DNA of the CDR3 is TGTGCCAGCAGCAACCGGGCCCACGGGGAAGGGGTTTCCTACAATGAGCAGTTCTTC. Residues: CASSNRAHGEGVSYNEQFF.